The clone carrying this T cell receptor beta chain occurred many times. Extraction and reverse transcription of RNA yielded cDNA as the sequencing template. TCRdb's copy holds only in-frame clones and misses some; the assay was immunoSEQ multiplex PCR. In the table there are about 210,000 clones, less than 45% of which are singletons. This record belongs to a study of CD8+ T cells in alopecia areata. Specified treatment: oral pan-JAK inhibitor, 5-10 mg twice daily. The CDR3 consists of 17 residues. J was trimmed by 0 bases and V by 1 base; bases with no gene match: 4. Germline V gene lookup returns CDR1 MGHRA and CDR2 YSYEKL.

The chain recombines TRBV4-1 with TRBJ2-3; 10 bases match TRBD1. The sequencing here drew on CD4+ T cells sorted from blood, taken at approximately week 30, from a patient treated with tofacitinib. This TCR derives from a human donor with alopecia areata. The CDR3 reads CASSQGDRGGSTDTQYF. The CDR3, as DNA: TGCGCCAGCAGCCAAGGGGACAGGGGCGGTAGCACAGATACGCAGTATTTT.